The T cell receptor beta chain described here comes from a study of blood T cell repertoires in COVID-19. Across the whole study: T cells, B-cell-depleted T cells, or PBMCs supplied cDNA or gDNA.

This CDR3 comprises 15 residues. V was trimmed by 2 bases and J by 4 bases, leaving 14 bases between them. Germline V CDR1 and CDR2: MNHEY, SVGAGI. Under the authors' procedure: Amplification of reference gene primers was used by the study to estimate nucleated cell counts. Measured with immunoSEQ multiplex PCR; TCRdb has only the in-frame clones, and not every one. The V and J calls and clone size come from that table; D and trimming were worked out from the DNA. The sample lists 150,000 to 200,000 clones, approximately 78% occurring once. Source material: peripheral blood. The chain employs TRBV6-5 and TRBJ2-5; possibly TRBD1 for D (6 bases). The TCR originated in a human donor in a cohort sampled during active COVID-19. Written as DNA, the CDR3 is TGTGCCAGCAGTTACGGGATGGGGGCACGAGAGACCCAGTACTTC. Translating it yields CASSYGMGARETQYF.